The source of this TCR beta chain is a study of blood T cell repertoires in COVID-19. Study-level information: PBMCs, B-cell-depleted T cells, or T cells provided the cDNA or gDNA that made up the material.

TCRdb's table, derived via immunoSEQ multiplex PCR, lists solely in-frame clones and lacks some. This table holds 150,000 to 200,000 clones, roughly 82% found once. The cohort comprised adults aged about 18 to 90 years residing in 20 to 25 US areas. The germline gives CDR1 WSHSY, CDR2 SAAADI. V was pared by 4 bases and J by 5 bases, with 5 bases of the junction left unmatched. The CDR3 has 14 residues. This chain joins TRBV10-2 and TRBJ1-2; 9 bases map to TRBD1. The TCR originated in a woman in her sixties with acute COVID-19. The specimen was PBMCs or T cells enriched from blood (not recorded which). The DNA for the CDR3 is TGCGCCAGCAGTGGATCCGGGACAGGGTATGGCTACACCTTC. Amino acids: CASSGSGTGYGYTF.